A selection of T cell receptor beta chains follows, all from one sample in a study of cytomegalovirus exposure and HLA in healthy donors. The repertoire was sequenced with immunoSEQ multiplex PCR; TCRdb's copy has only in-frame clones and lacks some. This sample has around 80,000 clones, with 95% found just once. The material sequenced was PBMCs. All receptors derive from a woman younger than 35 in good health and CMV-seronegative. Both conserved end residues are part of each CDR3. The D gene is left open where the match is weak. Expanded clones get a size class; other rows say once, few or many, or leave the size out.

TRBJ1-1 once . TRBV19 TGTGCCAGTAGCCGGGACATCGCTCGAGGGGCTTTCTTT CASSRDIARGAFF
TRBJ2-5 . . TRBV2 TGTGCCAGCAGTGGGGCTAGCGACCAAGAGACCCAGTACTTC CASSGASDQETQYF
TRBJ1-1 . . TRBV5-4 TGTGCCAGCAGCTTGGCTGGGGGGATGAACACTGAAGCTTTCTTT CASSLAGGMNTEAFF
TRBJ2-2 . . TRBV18 TGTGCCAGCTCACCATTGGTCAGGAACACCGGGGAGCTGTTTTTT CASSPLVRNTGELFF
TRBJ1-4 . TRBD1 TRBV5-1 TGCGCCAGCAGCACCGGACAGGGCCGTAATGAAAAACTGTTTTTT CASSTGQGRNEKLFF
TRBJ2-3 . . TRBV4-3 TGCGCCAGCAGCCAAGATCCAAATTTAGCGACAGATACGCAGTATTTT CASSQDPNLATDTQYF
TRBJ1-4 . . TRBV27 TGTGCCAGCAGTTTTTCCCCGTATAATGAAAAACTGTTTTTT CASSFSPYNEKLFF
TRBJ1-2 . . TRBV6-5 TGTGCCAGCAGTCAACGGACAGCACTGCCTTATGGCTACACCTTC CASSQRTALPYGYTF
TRBJ2-7 . TRBD2 TRBV27 TGTGCCAGCAGTCCCAGGGGCACATCTAGCGGGAGTTCCTACGAGCAGTACTTC CASSPRGTSSGSSYEQYF
TRBJ2-7 . TRBD2 TRBV10-2 TGCGCCAGCTTCGCCGGGGGGTCGGGTTCCTACGAGCAGTACTTC CASFAGGSGSYEQYF
TRBJ2-7 . . TRBV4-3 TGCGCCAGCAGCCAAGCCTCGGTAGGGAGCGGAAGTTTCTCCTACGAGCAGTACTTC CASSQASVGSGSFSYEQYF
TRBJ2-1 once . TRBV6-5 TGTGCCAGCAGTTACTCGTTAGCCAATGAGCAGTTCTTC CASSYSLANEQFF
TRBJ2-7 . TRBD2 TRBV5-1 TGCGCCAGCAGACAGGGGACTAGCGTTTCCTACGAGCAGTACTTC CASRQGTSVSYEQYF
TRBJ2-2 . TRBD1 TRBV29-1 TGCAGCGTTGAAGGACAGGGGCCCACCGGGGAGCTGTTTTTT CSVEGQGPTGELFF
TRBJ1-2 . . TRBV4-1 TGCGCCAGCAGCCAACCCCTACAGGGTAGGAAAACCTTC CASSQPLQGRKTF
TRBJ1-5 . TRBD1 TRBV19 TGTGCCAGTAGTACACAGGGGTGGCAGCCCCAGCATTTT CASSTQGWQPQHF
TRBJ2-2 . TRBD2 TRBV4-1 TGCGCCAGCAGCCAGGCCGGGACTAGCGGCACCGGGGAGCTGTTTTTT CASSQAGTSGTGELFF
TRBJ2-5 . . TRBV30 TGTGCCTGGAGTGTACTGATCGTAGGGGACCAAGAGACCCAGTACTTC CAWSVLIVGDQETQYF
TRBJ2-7 . TRBD2 TRBV2 TGTGCCAGCAGTGAGGGGACTAGCGGGGGGAACTACTACGAGCAGTACTTC CASSEGTSGGNYYEQYF
TRBJ2-5 . . TRBV18 TGTGCCAGCTCCCGAGCGGAGACCCAGTACTTC CASSRAETQYF
TRBJ2-7 . . TRBV4-1 TGCGCCAGCAGCCCATCCGGGAGACCTGGCGAGCAGTACTTC CASSPSGRPGEQYF
TRBJ2-7 . TRBD1 TRBV6-5 TGTGCCAGCAGTTACTCGGCGGAGGACAGGGGGACTTTC CASSYSAEDRGTF
TRBJ2-1 . TRBD2 TRBV5-1 TGCGCCAGCAGCTCAGCGGGGGGGTACAATGAGCAGTTCTTC CASSSAGGYNEQFF
TRBJ2-3 . TRBD2 TRBV5-4 TGTGCCAGCAGCTTGTCCAGCGGGGGCACAGATACGCAGTATTTT CASSLSSGGTDTQYF
TRBJ2-3 few . TRBV11-3 TGTGCCAGCAGCTTAGATGGCAACACAGATACGCAGTATTTT CASSLDGNTDTQYF
TRBJ2-5 . . TRBV5-1 TGCGCCAGCAGCTTGCTAGGGGGTCTAGAGACCCAGTACTTC CASSLLGGLETQYF